Presented here are 26 T cell receptor beta chains from one specimen sequenced in a study of radiotherapy plus CTLA-4 blockade in lung cancer. Profiling relied on immunoSEQ multiplex PCR, and the TCRdb table lists in-frame clones only, not all of them. The data hold more than 80,000 clones, with more than 75% observed a single time. The sample was peripheral blood, taken from a patient treated with radiotherapy plus ipilimumab. Source of these receptors: a human donor with non-small cell lung cancer that progressed on radiotherapy plus ipilimumab. Some clones in this sample may be carry-over from other donors' samples.

The rearrangement links TRBV25-1 to TRBJ1-6; TRBD1 might be the D (5 bases). Per germline, CDR1 MGHDK and CDR2 SYGVNS. This CDR3 has 16 residues. V dropped 2 bases and J dropped 7 bases, with 15 bases sitting between them. The CDR3 is CASSEEADGANSPLHF. CDR3 sequence (DNA): TGTGCCAGCAGTGAAGAGGCAGACGGGGCGAATTCACCCCTCCACTTT.

The V call is TRBV12-5, the J call TRBJ1-1, with 8 bases that match TRBD1. J was trimmed by 9 bases and V by 1 base; bases with no gene match: 13. Germline CDR1 reads LGHNT; CDR2 reads FRNRAP. CDR3 size: 16 residues. The CDR3 DNA is TGTGCTAGTGGTTTGGCGCCGGGACAGGCTACAAGAAAAGCTTTCTTT. Protein sequence: CASGLAPGQATRKAFF.

This clone was found once. The chain joins TRBV6-5 to TRBJ2-5; TRBD2 is a possible D gene (5 bases). This CDR3 comprises 15 residues. The germline gives CDR1 MNHEY, CDR2 SVGAGI. V lost 5 bases, J lost 2 bases, and 15 bases lay in between. The CDR3 sequence is CASSLNPWEQETQYF. The CDR3 coding sequence is TGTGCCAGCAGTCTCAACCCATGGGAGCAAGAGACCCAGTACTTC.

The chain is built from TRBV7-9 and TRBJ1-1; the D gene is possibly TRBD1 (5 bases). Germline lookup yields CDR1 SEHNR and CDR2 FQNEAQ (reference sequence). There are 16 residues in the CDR3. Between the trimmed V and J ends, which lost 0 bases and 1 base, there was a span of 12 bases. The CDR3 bases are TGTGCCAGCAGCTTAGCGCTGGACGGGACGAACACTGAAGCTTTCTTT. This translates into CASSLALDGTNTEAFF.

The chain carries TRBV6-5 and TRBJ2-7; D unclear. Germline V gives CDR1 MNHEY, CDR2 SVGAGI. Trimming removed 5 bases from V and 3 bases from J, with 8 bases in between. The CDR3 runs 12 residues. The CDR3 DNA is TGTGCCAGCAGTCCAGGTCTCTACGAGCAGTACTTC. Protein product: CASSPGLYEQYF.

This clone occurred a few times. The J gene is TRBJ1-3, the V gene TRBV5-4; unclear D gene. Per the germline V gene, CDR1 is SGHNT and CDR2 is YYREEE (reference sequence). V was trimmed by 4 bases and J by 4 bases, leaving 9 bases between them. This CDR3 has 13 amino acids. The CDR3 spells CASSVPRGNTIYF. DNA of the CDR3: TGTGCCAGCAGCGTCCCACGGGGAAACACCATATATTTT.

The genes are TRBV11-2 and TRBJ2-2; D may be TRBD1 (5 bases). Germline V gene data show CDR1 as SGHAT and CDR2 as FQNNGV. Trimming shortened V by 1 base and J by 5 bases, and 14 bases separated the two germline ends. The CDR3 totals 16 residues. The CDR3 protein is CASSLGLGRATGELFF. CDR3 sequence (DNA): TGTGCCAGCAGCTTAGGATTAGGCAGGGCGACCGGGGAGCTGTTTTTT.

The rearrangement joins TRBV27 to TRBJ1-2; maybe TRBD1 (5 bases). The germline gives CDR1 MNHEY, CDR2 SMNVEV (reference sequence). The CDR3 loop spans 15 amino acids. The V gene lost 5 bases and the J gene lost 8 bases, with 21 bases spanning the gap. This chain's CDR3 is CASSGGAGGMRGYTF. The CDR3 DNA reads as TGTGCCAGCAGTGGGGGTGCCGGCGGTATGCGGGGCTACACCTTC.

The chain employs TRBV18 and TRBJ2-7; maybe TRBD2 (5 bases). V lost 0 bases to trimming and J lost 3 bases, with 9 bases between them. The germline V gene has CDR1 KGHSH and CDR2 LQKENI. The CDR3 runs 14 residues. The chain's CDR3 is CASSPPRAGYEQYF. CDR3 bases: TGTGCCAGCTCACCACCTAGGGCGGGCTACGAGCAGTACTTC.

Only a few counts were recorded for this clone. V usage is TRBV19 and J usage is TRBJ1-2; 9 nucleotides line up with TRBD1. The CDR3 is 15 amino acids. Germline-derived CDR1 and CDR2 are LNHDA and SQIVND (reference sequence). Trimming cost V 7 bases and J 4 bases; bases outside gene matches: 10. DNA for the CDR3: TGTGCCAGTAATAGAAACAGGGGGCATGGCTATGGCTACACCTTC. Translation: CASNRNRGHGYGYTF.

This clone has just one count. The chain uses TRBV7-8 and TRBJ2-1; 9 bases align to TRBD2. The germline CDR1 and CDR2 sequences are SGHVS and FQNEAQ. Unmatched junction bases numbered 7, after V lost 0 bases and J lost 4 bases. The length of the CDR3 is 17 residues. In nucleotides, the CDR3 is TGTGCCAGCAGCTTAGCGGGATTACTAGCGGGTTACAATGAGCAGTTCTTC. Amino acid sequence: CASSLAGLLAGYNEQFF.

The DNA for the CDR3 is TGTGCCACTCGACAGGGAGGGGAGAACACTGAAGCTTTCTTT. It yields the protein CATRQGGENTEAFF. The chain combines TRBV6-1 with TRBJ1-1, with 7 bases aligning to TRBD1. The CDR3 has 14 residues. In germline, CDR1 is MNHNS, CDR2 SASEGT. V was clipped by 10 bases and J by 1 base; unmatched bases: 9.

The gene calls are TRBV30 and TRBJ1-1, with a tentative D call TRBD1 (5 bases). The CDR3 is 15 residues long. Trimming removed 0 bases from V and 1 base from J, with 12 bases in between. Germline V lookup: CDR1 GTSNPN, CDR2 SVGIG (reference sequence). The CDR3 bases are TGTGCCTGGAGTGTAGGTCAGGGCTCGAACACTGAAGCTTTCTTT. This translates into CAWSVGQGSNTEAFF. Full variable domain (missing parts from reference TRBV30 and TRBJ1-1): SQTIHQWPATLVQPVGSPLSLECTVEGTSNPNLYWYRQAAGRGLQLLFYSVGIGQISSEVPQNLSASRPQDRQFILSSKKLLLSDSGFYLCAWSVGQGSNTEAFFGQGTRLTVV.

The chain combines TRBV15 with TRBJ2-5; TRBD2 matches 12 bases. Germline CDR1 reads LNHNV; CDR2 reads YYDKDF (reference sequence). The CDR3 is 17 residues long. V lost 1 base to trimming and J lost 2 bases; unmatched junction nucleotides: 5. The CDR3: CATSRVSTSGGQETQYF. The CDR3 region has the DNA TGTGCCACCAGCAGAGTCTCCACTAGCGGGGGGCAAGAGACCCAGTACTTC.

The rearrangement joins TRBV5-1 to TRBJ1-5, with D tentatively TRBD1 (5 bases). There are 15 residues in the CDR3. V was cut by 2 bases and J by 2 bases, with 11 bases left in between. Germline assignment: CDR1 SGHRS and CDR2 YFSETQ. CDR3 sequence reads: CASSLRMGGNQPQHF. The CDR3 DNA follows: TGCGCCAGCAGCTTACGAATGGGGGGCAATCAGCCCCAGCATTTT.

The V call is TRBV6-1, the J call TRBJ2-1; D is undetermined. Germline V gene data show CDR1 as MNHNS and CDR2 as SASEGT. This CDR3 is built from 13 residues. Trimming took off 1 base at V and 4 bases at J, with 5 bases between the two ends. As DNA, the CDR3 is TGTGCCAGCAGTGAAGTAGAGTACAATGAGCAGTTCTTC. Protein product: CASSEVEYNEQFF.

The chain is built from TRBV7-3 and TRBJ2-5; 10 bases agree with TRBD2. Per germline, CDR1 SGHTA and CDR2 FQGTGA. This CDR3 is built from 16 residues. The junction had 12 bases not matched to a gene; V was cut back by 6 bases and J by 5 bases. The CDR3 DNA is TGTGCCAGCAGTTCCAGCGGGGGGGCCGGGTCTGAGACCCAGTACTTC. Amino acids: CASSSSGGAGSETQYF.

Written as DNA, the CDR3 is TGTGCCAGCAGCTTAGATGGAGGGACAGTGGTGGCTTTCTTT. It codes for CASSLDGGTVVAFF. The rearrangement uses TRBV7-6 and TRBJ1-1, with 7 bases matching TRBD1. Germline lookup yields CDR1 SGHVS and CDR2 FNYEAQ. V trimming: 1 base; J trimming: 11 bases; junction bases outside the gene matches: 10. This CDR3 spans 14 amino acids.

CDR3 residues: CASSLAAETDTQYF. CDR3 sequence (DNA): TGCGCCAGCAGCTTGGCGGCAGAAACAGATACGCAGTATTTT. The chain combines TRBV5-1 with TRBJ2-3; D remains unclear. The CDR3 is 14 amino acids. The germline V and J ends were trimmed by 0 bases and 3 bases, with 8 bases remaining between them. CDR1 and CDR2 from the germline V gene are SGHRS and YFSETQ. The full variable domain, its missing parts supplied by reference TRBV5-1 and TRBJ2-3, is KAGVTQTPRYLIKTRGQQVTLSCSPISGHRSVSWYQQTPGQGLQFLFEYFSETQRNKGNFPGRFSGRQFSNSRSEMNVSTLELGDSALYLCASSLAAETDTQYFGPGTRLTVL.

The chain couples TRBV4-2 to TRBJ1-2; 9 nucleotides line up with TRBD1. The germline gives CDR1 LGHNA, CDR2 YNFKEQ. V lost 4 bases, J lost 7 bases, and 4 bases stayed unmatched. The CDR3 runs 13 residues. CDR3 sequence reads: CASSLQGAVGYTF. As DNA, the CDR3 is TGTGCCAGCAGCCTACAGGGGGCGGTTGGCTACACCTTC.

The gene calls are TRBV7-2 and TRBJ2-3, with D possibly being TRBD1 or TRBD2 (5 bases each). Per the germline V gene, CDR1 is SGHTA and CDR2 is FQGNSA. Between the trimmed V and J ends, which lost 2 bases and 4 bases, there was a span of 10 bases. The CDR3 covers 14 residues. For the CDR3, the DNA is TGTGCCAGCAGCTTATTGGGGGTTTCAGATACGCAGTATTTT. This codes for CASSLLGVSDTQYF.

This chain connects TRBV7-3 to TRBJ2-2; possible D gene TRBD2, 6 bases. V was trimmed by 2 bases and J by 6 bases, leaving 16 bases between them. The CDR3 totals 16 residues. The germline V gene has CDR1 SGHTA and CDR2 FQGTGA. The DNA for the CDR3 is TGTGCCAGCAGCTTATTAGGGACTCCTGGCTCCGGGGAGCTGTTTTTT. Encoded protein: CASSLLGTPGSGELFF.

The V and J genes are TRBV2 and TRBJ1-5, with D maybe TRBD1 (5 bases). CDR1 SNHLY and CDR2 FYNNEI come from the germline V gene. The CDR3 sequence is 16 residues long. V dropped 2 bases and J dropped 2 bases, with 13 bases sitting between them. As DNA, the CDR3 is TGTGCCAGCAGTGAATCCGAAGGGGTGGGCAATCAGCCCCAGCATTTT. Translated, it gives CASSESEGVGNQPQHF.

The J gene is TRBJ2-7, the V gene TRBV19; no reliable D call. Germline V lookup: CDR1 LNHDA, CDR2 SQIVND (reference sequence). V lost 5 bases and J 2 bases, leaving 10 bases between the germline ends. CDR3 length: 13 amino acids. The CDR3 DNA sequence: TGTGCCAGTAGTCTCACCTTAGCCTACGAGCAGTACTTC. Amino acids: CASSLTLAYEQYF.

This CDR3 is CASSLGPRGETEAFF. The CDR3 nucleotides are TGCGCCAGCAGCTTGGGACCCAGGGGAGAAACTGAAGCTTTCTTT. The gene calls are TRBV5-1 and TRBJ1-1; a possible D gene is TRBD1 (6 bases). V was trimmed by 0 bases and J by 5 bases, leaving 14 bases between them. The germline CDR1 and CDR2 sequences are SGHRS and YFSETQ. This CDR3 is 15 amino acids long.

The gene calls are TRBV7-9 and TRBJ1-2, with TRBD1 identical over 7 bases. The CDR3 loop spans 15 amino acids. V dropped 2 bases and J dropped 3; count of bases not matched to a gene: 6. Germline V CDR1 and CDR2: SEHNR, FQNEAQ (reference sequence). The DNA for the CDR3 is TGTGCCAGCAGCTTAACGTACAGGGGCTACTATGGCTACACCTTC. Translated, it gives CASSLTYRGYYGYTF.